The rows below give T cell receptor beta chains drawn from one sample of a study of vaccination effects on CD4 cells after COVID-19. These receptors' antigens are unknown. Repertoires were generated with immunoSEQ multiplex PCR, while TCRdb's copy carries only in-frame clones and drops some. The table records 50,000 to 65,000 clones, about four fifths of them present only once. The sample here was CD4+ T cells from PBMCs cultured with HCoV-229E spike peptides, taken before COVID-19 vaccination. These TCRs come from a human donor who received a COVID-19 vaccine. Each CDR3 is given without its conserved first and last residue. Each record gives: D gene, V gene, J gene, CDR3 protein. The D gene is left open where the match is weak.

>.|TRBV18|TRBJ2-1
ASSPGEGNEQF
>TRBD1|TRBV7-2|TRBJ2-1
ASSRDRGYNEQF
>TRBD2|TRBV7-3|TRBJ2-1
ASSRTSGDYNEQF
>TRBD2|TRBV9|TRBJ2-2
ASSVAMGGWNTGELF
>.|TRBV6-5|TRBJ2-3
ASKGSTDTQY
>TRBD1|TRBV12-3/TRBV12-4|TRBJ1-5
ASSYGGGESQH
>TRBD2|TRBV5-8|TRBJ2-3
ASPQGLAGVPSSTDTQY
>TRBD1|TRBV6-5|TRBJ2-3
ASTPGPGGKSQY
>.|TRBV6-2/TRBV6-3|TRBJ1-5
ASSTSYQPQH
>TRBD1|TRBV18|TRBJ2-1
ASSVRQGVIYEQF
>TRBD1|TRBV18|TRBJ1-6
ASSPNRDRGSPLH
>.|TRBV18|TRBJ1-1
ASSRETGGNQAEAF
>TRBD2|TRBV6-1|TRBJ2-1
ASSERLGASGGNEQF
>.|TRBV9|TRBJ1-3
ASSARLGDSGNTIY
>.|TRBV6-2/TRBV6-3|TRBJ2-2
ASSYSKFQFTGELF
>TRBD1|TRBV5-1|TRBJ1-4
ASSDPQGAAEKLF
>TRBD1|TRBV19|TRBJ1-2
ASSIPGQGGGYT
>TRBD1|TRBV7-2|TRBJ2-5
ASSSQTGGSETQY
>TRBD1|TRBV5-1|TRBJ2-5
ASSLAGTGGGETQY
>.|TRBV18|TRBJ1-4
ASSANEKLF
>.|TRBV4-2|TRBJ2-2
ASSRGTATGELF
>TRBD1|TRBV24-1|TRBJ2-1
ATSDYRGSYNEQF
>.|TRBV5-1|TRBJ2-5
ASSGGRYQETQY
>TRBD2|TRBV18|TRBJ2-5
ASSPWTSGGPLQETQY
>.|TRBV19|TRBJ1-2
ASSAPGNKARGYT
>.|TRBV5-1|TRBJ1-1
ASSPPTAYTEAF
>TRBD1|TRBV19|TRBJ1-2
ASQGGRTGGNYGYT
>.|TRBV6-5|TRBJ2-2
ASRPTGTNTGELF
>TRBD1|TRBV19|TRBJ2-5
ASRNPLSGGSNETQY
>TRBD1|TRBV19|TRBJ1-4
ASRKTQGAREKLF
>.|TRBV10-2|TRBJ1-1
ASRPAGQPNTEAF
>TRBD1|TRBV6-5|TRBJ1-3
ASRYGTAAGNTIY
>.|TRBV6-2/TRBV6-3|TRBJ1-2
ASSYHISYT
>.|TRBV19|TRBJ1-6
ASSNQGYNSPLH
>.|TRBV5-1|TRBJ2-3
ASTWGASTDTQY
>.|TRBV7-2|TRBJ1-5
ASSRVESQPQH
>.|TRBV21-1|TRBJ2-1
ASSLTKTSPNEQF
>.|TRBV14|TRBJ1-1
ASSHRANAEAF
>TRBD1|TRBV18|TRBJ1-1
ASFRTGGTNTEAF
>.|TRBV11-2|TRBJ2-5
ASSPGSLQETQY
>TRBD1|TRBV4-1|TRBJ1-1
ASSQVRDREEAF
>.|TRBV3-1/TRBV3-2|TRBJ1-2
ASSPDLLGAGYT